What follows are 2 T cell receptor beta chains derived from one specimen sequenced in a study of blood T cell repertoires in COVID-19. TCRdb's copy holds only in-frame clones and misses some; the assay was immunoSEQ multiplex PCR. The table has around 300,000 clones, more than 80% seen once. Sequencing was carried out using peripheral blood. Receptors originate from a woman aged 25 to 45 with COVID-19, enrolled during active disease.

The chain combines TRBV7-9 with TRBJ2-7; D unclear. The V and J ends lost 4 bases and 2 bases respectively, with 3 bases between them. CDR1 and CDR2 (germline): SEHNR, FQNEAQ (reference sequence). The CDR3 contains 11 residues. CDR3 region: CASSSTYEQYF. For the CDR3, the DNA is TGTGCCAGCAGCTCCACCTACGAGCAGTACTTC.

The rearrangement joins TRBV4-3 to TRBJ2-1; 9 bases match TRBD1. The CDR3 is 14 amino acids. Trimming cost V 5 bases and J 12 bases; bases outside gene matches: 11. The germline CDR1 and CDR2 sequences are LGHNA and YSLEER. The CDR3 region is CASSVGTGGAGQFF. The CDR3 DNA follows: TGCGCCAGCAGCGTTGGTACAGGGGGCGCTGGGCAGTTCTTC.